This T cell receptor (beta chain) is drawn from a study of cytomegalovirus exposure and HLA in healthy donors. Study-wide background: Among over 350 genotyped donors, around 82% fell in the Caucasian-associated ancestry cluster.

This clone was counted a few times. The CDR3 totals 14 residues. Germline V CDR1 and CDR2: SGHAT, FQNNGV. The study ran its PCR with 60 Vbeta and 13 Jbeta primers. Profiling relied on immunoSEQ multiplex PCR, and the TCRdb table lists in-frame clones only, not all of them. The table has 150,000 to 200,000 clones, roughly four fifths seen once; the top ten hold about 1.6%. The genes are TRBV11-2 and TRBJ2-5; 7 bases are shared with TRBD1. The J call may be wrong; the DNA end is better matched by TRBJ2-7. The source is a man aged 40-49 years in good health and CMV-seronegative. Material for sequencing was PBMCs. The CDR3, as DNA: TGTGCCAGCAGCTTAGGACAGGGAGAGGGCGAGCAGTACTTC. The encoded protein is CASSLGQGEGEQYF.